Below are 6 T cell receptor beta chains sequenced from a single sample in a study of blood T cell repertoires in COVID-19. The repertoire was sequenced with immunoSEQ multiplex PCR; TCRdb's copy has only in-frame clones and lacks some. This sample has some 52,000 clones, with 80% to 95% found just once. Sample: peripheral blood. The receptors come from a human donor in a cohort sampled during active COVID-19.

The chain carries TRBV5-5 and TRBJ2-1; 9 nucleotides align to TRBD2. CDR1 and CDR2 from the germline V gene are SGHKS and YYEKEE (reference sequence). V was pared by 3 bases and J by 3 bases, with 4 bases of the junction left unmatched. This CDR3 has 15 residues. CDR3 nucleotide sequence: TGTGCCAGCAGCTCCGTAGCGGGAGTCTACAATGAGCAGTTCTTC. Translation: CASSSVAGVYNEQFF. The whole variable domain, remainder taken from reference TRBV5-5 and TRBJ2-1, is DAGVTQSPTHLIKTRGQQVTLRCSPISGHKSVSWYQQVLGQGPQFIFQYYEKEERGRGNFPDRFSARQFPNYSSELNVNALLLGDSALYLCASSSVAGVYNEQFFGPGTRLTVL.

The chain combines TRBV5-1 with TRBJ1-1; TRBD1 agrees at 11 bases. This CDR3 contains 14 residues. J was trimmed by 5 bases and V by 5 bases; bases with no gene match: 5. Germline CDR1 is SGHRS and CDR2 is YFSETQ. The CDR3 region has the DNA TGCGCCAGCAGTGGACAGGGGGCTTGGACTGAAGCTTTCTTT. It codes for CASSGQGAWTEAFF.

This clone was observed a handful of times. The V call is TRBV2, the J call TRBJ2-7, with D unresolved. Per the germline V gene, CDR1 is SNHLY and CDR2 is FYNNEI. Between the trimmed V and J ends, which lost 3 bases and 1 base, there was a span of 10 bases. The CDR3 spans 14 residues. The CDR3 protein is CASSELGVSYEQYF. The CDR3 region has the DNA TGTGCCAGCAGTGAGCTAGGCGTTTCCTACGAGCAGTACTTC. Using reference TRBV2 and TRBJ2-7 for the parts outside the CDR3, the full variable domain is EPEVTQTPSHQVTQMGQEVILRCVPISNHLYFYWYRQILGQKVEFLVSFYNNEISEKSEIFDDQFSVERPDGSNFTLKIRSTKLEDSAMYFCASSELGVSYEQYFGPGTRLTVT.

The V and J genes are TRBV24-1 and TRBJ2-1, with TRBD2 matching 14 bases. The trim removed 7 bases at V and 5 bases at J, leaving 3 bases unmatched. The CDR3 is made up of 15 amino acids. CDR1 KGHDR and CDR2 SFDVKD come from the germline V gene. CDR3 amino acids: CATSPTSGRDNEQFF. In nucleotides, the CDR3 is TGTGCCACCAGCCCGACTAGCGGGAGGGACAATGAGCAGTTCTTC.

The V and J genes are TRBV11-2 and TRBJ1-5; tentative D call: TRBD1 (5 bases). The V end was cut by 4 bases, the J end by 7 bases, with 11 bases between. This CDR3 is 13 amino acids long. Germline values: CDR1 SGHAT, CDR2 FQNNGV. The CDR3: CASSSGGGQPQHF. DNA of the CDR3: TGTGCCAGCAGCTCTGGGGGAGGGCAGCCCCAGCATTTT. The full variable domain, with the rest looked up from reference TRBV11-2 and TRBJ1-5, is EAGVAQSPRYKIIEKRQSVAFWCNPISGHATLYWYQQILGQGPKLLIQFQNNGVVDDSQLPKDRFSAERLKGVDSTLKIQPAKLEDSAVYLCASSSGGGQPQHFGDGTRLSIL.

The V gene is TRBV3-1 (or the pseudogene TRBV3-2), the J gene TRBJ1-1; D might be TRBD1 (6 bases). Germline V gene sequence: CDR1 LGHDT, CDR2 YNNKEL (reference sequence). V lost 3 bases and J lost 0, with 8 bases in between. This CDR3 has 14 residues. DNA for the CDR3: TGTGCCAGCAGCCAGGGGGCGGTGAACACTGAAGCTTTCTTT. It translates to CASSQGAVNTEAFF.